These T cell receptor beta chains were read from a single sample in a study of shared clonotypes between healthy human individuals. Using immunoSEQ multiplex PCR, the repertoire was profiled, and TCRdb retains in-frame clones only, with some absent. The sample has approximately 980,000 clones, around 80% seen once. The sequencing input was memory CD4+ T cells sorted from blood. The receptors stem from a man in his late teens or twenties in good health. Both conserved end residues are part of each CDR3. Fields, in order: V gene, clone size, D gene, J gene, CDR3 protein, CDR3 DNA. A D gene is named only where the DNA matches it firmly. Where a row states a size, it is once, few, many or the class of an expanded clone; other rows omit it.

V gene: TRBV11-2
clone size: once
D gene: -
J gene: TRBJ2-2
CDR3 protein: CASRPGPNTGELFF
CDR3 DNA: TGTGCCAGCAGACCTGGACCGAACACCGGGGAGCTGTTTTTT

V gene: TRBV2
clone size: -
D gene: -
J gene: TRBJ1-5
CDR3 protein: CASSEGEGNQPQHF
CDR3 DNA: TGTGCCAGCAGTGAAGGGGAAGGCAATCAGCCCCAGCATTTT

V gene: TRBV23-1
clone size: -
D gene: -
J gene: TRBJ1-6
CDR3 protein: CATLGGTNSPLHF
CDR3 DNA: TGCGCCACCCTGGGTGGTACCAATTCACCCCTCCACTTT

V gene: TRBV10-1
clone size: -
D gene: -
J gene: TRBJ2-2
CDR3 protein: CASSDGSYTGELFF
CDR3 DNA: TGCGCCAGCAGTGACGGGTCCTACACCGGGGAGCTGTTTTTT

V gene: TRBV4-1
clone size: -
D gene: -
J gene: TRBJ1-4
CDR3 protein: CASSRQGGYEKLFF
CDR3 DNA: TGCGCCAGCAGCCGACAAGGAGGGTATGAAAAACTGTTTTTT

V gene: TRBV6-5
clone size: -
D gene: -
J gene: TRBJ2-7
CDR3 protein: CASSYSVQGIYEQYF
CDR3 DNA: TGTGCCAGCAGTTACTCTGTACAAGGGATCTACGAGCAGTACTTC

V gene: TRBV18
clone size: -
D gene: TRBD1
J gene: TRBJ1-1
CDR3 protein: CASSLQGGVNTEAFF
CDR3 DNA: TGTGCCAGCTCATTACAGGGGGGGGTGAACACTGAAGCTTTCTTT

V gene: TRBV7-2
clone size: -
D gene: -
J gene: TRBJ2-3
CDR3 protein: CASSSGPGPDTQYF
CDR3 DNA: TGTGCCAGCAGCTCGGGCCCGGGGCCAGATACGCAGTATTTT

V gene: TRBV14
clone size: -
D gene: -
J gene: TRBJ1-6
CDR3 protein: CASNQGVNSPLHF
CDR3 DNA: TGTGCCAGTAATCAGGGAGTTAATTCACCCCTCCACTTT

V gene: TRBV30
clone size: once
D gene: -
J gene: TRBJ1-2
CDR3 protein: CAWSASYGYTF
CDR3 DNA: TGTGCCTGGAGTGCCTCATATGGCTACACCTTC

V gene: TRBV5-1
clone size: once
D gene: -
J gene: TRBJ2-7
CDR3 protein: CASSLEGDVYEQYF
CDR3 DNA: TGCGCCAGCAGCTTGGAAGGGGATGTCTACGAGCAGTACTTC

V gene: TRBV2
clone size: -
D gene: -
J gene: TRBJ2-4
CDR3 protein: CASMGLRVAKNIQYF
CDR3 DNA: TGTGCCAGCATGGGGTTGAGGGTCGCCAAAAACATTCAGTACTTC

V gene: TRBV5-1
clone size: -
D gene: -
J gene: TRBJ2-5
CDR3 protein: CASRPSPSQETQYF
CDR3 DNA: TGCGCCAGCAGGCCCAGTCCCAGCCAAGAGACCCAGTACTTC

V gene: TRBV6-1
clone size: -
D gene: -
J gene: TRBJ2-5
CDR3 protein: CASSEVIRGQETQYF
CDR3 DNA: TGTGCCAGCAGTGAAGTAATAAGGGGCCAAGAGACCCAGTACTTC

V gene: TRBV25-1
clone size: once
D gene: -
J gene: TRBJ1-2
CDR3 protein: CASSSLSYGYTF
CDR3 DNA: TGTGCCAGCAGTTCCCTCAGCTATGGCTACACCTTC

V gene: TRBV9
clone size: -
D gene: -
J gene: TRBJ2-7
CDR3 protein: CASSVAGGIYEQYF
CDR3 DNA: TGTGCCAGCAGCGTAGCCGGGGGAATCTACGAGCAGTACTTC

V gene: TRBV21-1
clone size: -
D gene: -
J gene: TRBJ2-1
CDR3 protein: CARVNGQIF
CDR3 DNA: TGTGCCAGGGTAAACGGTCAGATCTTC

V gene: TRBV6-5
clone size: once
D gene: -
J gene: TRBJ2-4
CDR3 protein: CASSYSSFTGKNIQYF
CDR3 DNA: TGTGCCAGCAGTTACTCGTCTTTTACGGGCAAAAACATTCAGTACTTC

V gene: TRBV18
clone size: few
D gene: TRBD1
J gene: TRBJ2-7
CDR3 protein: CASSPAGTGVAYEQYF
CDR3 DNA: TGTGCCAGCTCACCAGCCGGGACAGGGGTTGCCTACGAGCAGTACTTC

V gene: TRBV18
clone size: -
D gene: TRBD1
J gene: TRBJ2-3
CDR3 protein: CASSPRITGGYTQYF
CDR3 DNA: TGTGCCAGCTCACCACGAATAACAGGGGGTTATACGCAGTATTTT

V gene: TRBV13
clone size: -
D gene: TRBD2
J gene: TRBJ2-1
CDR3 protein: CASLVGGSSEQFF
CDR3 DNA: TGTGCCAGCCTTGTAGGCGGGAGCAGTGAGCAGTTCTTC

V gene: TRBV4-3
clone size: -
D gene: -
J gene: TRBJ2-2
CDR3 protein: CARTENTGELFF
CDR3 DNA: TGCGCCAGGACAGAGAACACCGGGGAGCTGTTTTTT

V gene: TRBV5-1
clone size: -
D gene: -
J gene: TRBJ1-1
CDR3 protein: CASSSGEMNTEAFF
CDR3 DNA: TGCGCCAGCAGCTCGGGGGAGATGAACACTGAAGCTTTCTTT

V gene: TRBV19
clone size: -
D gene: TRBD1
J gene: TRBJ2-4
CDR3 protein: CATRGQKNIQYF
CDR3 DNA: TGTGCCACCCGGGGACAGAAAAACATTCAGTACTTC

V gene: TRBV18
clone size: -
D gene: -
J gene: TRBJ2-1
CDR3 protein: CASSPPQDNEQFF
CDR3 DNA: TGTGCCAGCTCACCACCTCAGGACAATGAGCAGTTCTTC

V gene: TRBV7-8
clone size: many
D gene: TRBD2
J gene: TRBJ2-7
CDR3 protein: CASSPERERGYEQYF
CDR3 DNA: TGTGCCAGCAGCCCAGAGCGGGAGAGGGGGTACGAGCAGTACTTC

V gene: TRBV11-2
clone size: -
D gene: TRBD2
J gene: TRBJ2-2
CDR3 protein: CASSFSGGNTGELFF
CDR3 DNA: TGTGCCAGCAGCTTTAGCGGGGGAAACACCGGGGAGCTGTTTTTT

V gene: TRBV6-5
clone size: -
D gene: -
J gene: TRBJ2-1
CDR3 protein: CASRQGAEQFF
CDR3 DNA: TGTGCCAGCAGGCAGGGAGCTGAGCAGTTCTTC

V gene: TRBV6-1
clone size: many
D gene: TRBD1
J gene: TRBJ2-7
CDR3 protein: CASSEMGTGGYEQYF
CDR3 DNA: TGTGCCAGCAGTGAGATGGGGACAGGAGGTTACGAGCAGTACTTC

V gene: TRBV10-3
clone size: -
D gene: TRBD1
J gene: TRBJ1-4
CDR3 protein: CAISGGQGKEKLFF
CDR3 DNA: TGTGCCATCAGTGGGGGACAGGGAAAGGAAAAACTGTTTTTT

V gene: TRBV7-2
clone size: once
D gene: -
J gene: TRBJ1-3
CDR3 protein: CASSWALSGNTIYF
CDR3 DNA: TGTGCCAGCAGCTGGGCCCTCTCTGGAAACACCATATATTTT

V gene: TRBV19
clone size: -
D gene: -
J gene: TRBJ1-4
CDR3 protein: CASHGWGTNEKLFF
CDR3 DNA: TGTGCCAGCCACGGCTGGGGAACTAATGAAAAACTGTTTTTT

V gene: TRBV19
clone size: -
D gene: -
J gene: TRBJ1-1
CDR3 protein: CASSIGDWRTEAFF
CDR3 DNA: TGTGCCAGTAGTATCGGGGATTGGCGGACTGAAGCTTTCTTT

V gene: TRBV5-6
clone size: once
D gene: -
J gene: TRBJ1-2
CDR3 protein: CASSIRANYGYTF
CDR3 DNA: TGTGCCAGCAGCATCCGAGCCAACTATGGCTACACCTTC

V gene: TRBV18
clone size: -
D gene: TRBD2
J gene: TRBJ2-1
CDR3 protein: CASSPPLAGAYNEQFF
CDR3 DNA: TGTGCCAGCTCACCACCTCTAGCGGGAGCCTACAATGAGCAGTTCTTC

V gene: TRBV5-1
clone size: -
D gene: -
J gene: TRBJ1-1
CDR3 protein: CASSFGLNTEAFF
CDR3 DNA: TGCGCCAGCAGCTTTGGCTTGAACACTGAAGCTTTCTTT

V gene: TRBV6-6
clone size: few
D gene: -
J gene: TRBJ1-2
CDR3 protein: CASSSSDGGYGYTF
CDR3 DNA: TGTGCCAGCAGTTCCTCCGACGGGGGCTATGGCTACACCTTC

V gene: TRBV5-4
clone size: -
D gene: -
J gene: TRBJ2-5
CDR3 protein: CASSRGEETQYF
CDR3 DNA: TGTGCCAGCAGCCGTGGAGAGGAGACCCAGTACTTC